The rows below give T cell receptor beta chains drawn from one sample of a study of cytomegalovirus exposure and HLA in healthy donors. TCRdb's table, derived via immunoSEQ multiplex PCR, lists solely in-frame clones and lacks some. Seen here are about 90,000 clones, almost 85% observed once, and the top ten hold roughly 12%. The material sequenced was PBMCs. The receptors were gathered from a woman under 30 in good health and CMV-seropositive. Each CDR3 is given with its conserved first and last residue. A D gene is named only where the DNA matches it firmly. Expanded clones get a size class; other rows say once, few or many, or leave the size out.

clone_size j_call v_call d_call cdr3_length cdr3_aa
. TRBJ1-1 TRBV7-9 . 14 CASSSTEMNTEAFF
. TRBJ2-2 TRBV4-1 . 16 CASSQVRGSNTGELFF
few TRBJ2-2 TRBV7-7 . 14 CASSSQGGTGELFF
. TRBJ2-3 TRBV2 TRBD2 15 CASRLTRGSTDTQYF
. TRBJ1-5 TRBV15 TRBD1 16 CATSRVGTGEHQPQHF
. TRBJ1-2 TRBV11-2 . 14 CASSRGKSVYGYTF
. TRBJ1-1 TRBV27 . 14 CASSLRGRNTEAFF
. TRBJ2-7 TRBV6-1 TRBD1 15 CASSEGQGPSNEQYF
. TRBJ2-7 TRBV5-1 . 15 CASSVGGGNSYEQYF
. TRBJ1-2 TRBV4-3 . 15 CASSQVGQNLGGYTF
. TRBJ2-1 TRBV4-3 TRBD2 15 CASSQGSGGPNEQFF
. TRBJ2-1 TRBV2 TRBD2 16 CASSERASGGASEQFF
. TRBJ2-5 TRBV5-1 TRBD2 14 CASTRLAGEETQYF
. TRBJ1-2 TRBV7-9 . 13 CASGAAGIYGYTF
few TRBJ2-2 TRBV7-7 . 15 CASSLEGLDTGELFF
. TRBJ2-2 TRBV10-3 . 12 CAMTRHAGELFF
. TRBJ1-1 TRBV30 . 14 CAWSVLRVRAEAFF
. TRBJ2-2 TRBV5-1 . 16 CASSLQPAGGPGELFF
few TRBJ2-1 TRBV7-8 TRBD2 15 CASSLGTSGQGEQFF
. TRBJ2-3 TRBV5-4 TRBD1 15 CASSLARGSTDTQYF
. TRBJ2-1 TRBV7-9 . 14 CASSLALGHNEQFF
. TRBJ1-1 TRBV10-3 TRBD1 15 CAISAGDRENTEAFF
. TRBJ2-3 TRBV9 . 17 CASSAASPQTMVDTQYF
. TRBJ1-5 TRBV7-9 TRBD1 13 CASSDRVGQPQHF
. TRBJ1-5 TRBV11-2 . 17 CASSLGSSGGSNQPQHF
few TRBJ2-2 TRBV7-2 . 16 CASSSLQARNTGELFF